Listed here are 20 T cell receptor beta chains from one sample, sequenced in a study of blood T cells in healthy people across ages. The use of a sample-barcoded 5' primer and a J-beta primer mix characterized a second PCR of about 6 to 11 cycles. MiXCR was run by TCRdb on the 5' RACE reads, yielding one entry per CDR3 protein. The sample lists some 880,000 distinct CDR3 sequences; 35% to 40% were seen once. Sequencing input: blood. Receptors originate from a man between 18 and 29 years old in good health.

CDR3 in DNA: TGCGCCAGCAGCCAAGGGTTTGGGGCAGAGGAAGCTCAGTATTTT. Amino acids: CASSQGFGAEEAQYF. The genes are TRBV4-3 and TRBJ2-3, with a weak D call TRBD1 (5 bases). The germline V gene has CDR1 LGHNA and CDR2 YSLEER. V shed 1 base and J shed 12 bases, with 20 bases lying between them. The CDR3 spans 15 residues.

The gene calls are TRBV12-3 or TRBV12-4 and TRBJ2-5; D perhaps matches TRBD1 (5 bases). CDR3 size: 14 residues. Deletions cut 6 bases from V and 1 base from J, with 12 bases between. CDR3 DNA: TGTGCCAGCAGGTCGACAGTCGTCCAAGAGACCCAGTACTTC. Its protein product is CASRSTVVQETQYF.

This clonotype was found a few times. The chain uses TRBV10-3 and TRBJ2-7, with D possibly TRBD1 on 5 matching bases. Trimming cost V 6 bases and J 0 bases, with 15 bases left between them. CDR1 and CDR2 from the germline V gene are ENHRY and SYGVKD. CDR3 length equals 15 residues. The CDR3 loop is CAIRAGQDLSYEQYF. The CDR3, as DNA: TGTGCCATCAGGGCCGGACAAGACCTCTCCTACGAGCAGTACTTC.

At least ten counts were recorded for this clonotype. The genes are TRBV4-3 and TRBJ2-5; 7 bases match TRBD2. The junction had 12 bases not matched to a gene; V was cut back by 3 bases and J by 5 bases. Germline V gene sequence: CDR1 LGHNA, CDR2 YSLEER. The CDR3 contains 16 residues. The CDR3 spells CASSQSNRASGETQYF. For the CDR3, the DNA is TGCGCCAGCAGCCAGTCCAACCGGGCTAGCGGCGAGACCCAGTACTTC.

This clonotype occurred many times. The chain uses TRBV4-3 and TRBJ2-3, with a tentative D call TRBD2 (6 bases). Trimming left V 2 bases short and J 2 bases short, with 11 bases between. Germline CDR1 and CDR2: LGHNA and YSLEER. CDR3 size: 15 residues. CDR3 coding DNA: TGCGCCAGCAGCCAAATGGCGGGGCCCACAGATACGCAGTATTTT. Its protein product is CASSQMAGPTDTQYF.

V usage is TRBV18 and J usage is TRBJ1-2; 7 nucleotides align to TRBD1. Germline V gene sequence: CDR1 KGHSH, CDR2 LQKENI. J lost 6 bases, V lost 3 bases, and 7 bases had no gene match. This CDR3 is built from 14 residues. This CDR3 is CASSPSGGGDGYTF. CDR3 bases: TGTGCCAGCTCACCCTCGGGAGGGGGCGATGGCTACACCTTC.

This rearrangement joins TRBV15 to TRBJ2-6; D not certain. The CDR3 has 15 amino acids. V lost 3 bases and J 0 bases, leaving 6 bases between the germline ends. Looked up from germline, CDR1 is LNHNV and CDR2 is YYDKDF (reference sequence). CDR3: CATSSRSSGANVLTF. The CDR3 coding sequence is TGTGCCACCAGCAGCAGAAGCTCTGGGGCCAACGTCCTGACTTTC.

The J gene is TRBJ2-3, the V gene TRBV6-1, with 11 positions matching TRBD2. Germline values: CDR1 MNHNS, CDR2 SASEGT. The junction had 3 bases not matched to a gene; V was cut back by 1 base and J by 6 bases. The CDR3 sequence is 15 residues long. CDR3 nucleotide sequence: TGTGCCAGCAGTGAAGTAGCGGGGGGGCAGGATACGCAGTATTTT. Translating it yields CASSEVAGGQDTQYF.

The chain joins TRBV4-3 to TRBJ2-3; 7 nucleotides line up with TRBD1. The germline V gene has CDR1 LGHNA and CDR2 YSLEER. Unmatched junction bases numbered 6, after V lost 4 bases and J lost 2 bases. The CDR3 runs to 15 residues. The CDR3 reads CASSLRTGATDTQYF. The CDR3 DNA reads as TGCGCCAGCAGCCTTCGGACAGGAGCCACAGATACGCAGTATTTT.

The gene calls are TRBV6-5 and TRBJ2-1; the match to TRBD1 covers 8 bases. Trimming took 11 bases from V and 10 from J; bases not matched to a gene: 13. CDR1 and CDR2 (germline): MNHEY, SVGAGI. CDR3 length: 13 residues. DNA of the CDR3: TGTGCCGTACCGGGACAGGTTACTGAAGAGCAGTTCTTC. Translation: CAVPGQVTEEQFF.

The J gene is TRBJ2-3, the V gene TRBV14, with 8 bases identical to TRBD2. This CDR3 is built from 18 residues. CDR1 SGHDN and CDR2 FVKESK come from the germline V gene. The junction had 11 bases not matched to a gene; V was cut back by 3 bases and J by 0 bases. The CDR3 loop is CASSHATGAGDSTDTQYF. DNA for the CDR3: TGTGCCAGCAGCCACGCAACGGGAGCGGGAGACAGCACAGATACGCAGTATTTT.

This clonotype turned up a few times. The chain uses TRBV20-1 and TRBJ1-2; maybe TRBD1 (5 bases). In germline, CDR1 is DFQATT, CDR2 SNEGSKA (reference sequence). The CDR3 is 13 residues long. V was cut by 1 base and J by 4 bases, with 10 bases left in between. Here the CDR3 reads CSARGNRLYGYTF. Here the CDR3 DNA reads TGCAGTGCTAGAGGAAACAGGCTCTATGGCTACACCTTC.

This clonotype was seen only a few times. The rearrangement uses TRBV12-3 or TRBV12-4 and TRBJ1-1; 9 bases are a match to TRBD1. V lost 6 bases and J lost 5; bases outside the gene matches: 10. The CDR3 is made up of 15 amino acids. The CDR3 reads CASRSMGQGGTEAFF. CDR3 DNA: TGTGCCAGCAGGTCCATGGGACAGGGTGGAACTGAAGCTTTCTTT.

The rearrangement uses TRBV7-9 and TRBJ1-5; a possible D gene is TRBD1 (5 bases). CDR3 length equals 14 residues. Trimming shortened V by 5 bases and J by 3 bases, and 11 bases separated the two germline ends. CDR1 is SEHNR and CDR2 is FQNEAQ in the germline V gene (reference sequence). CDR3 loop: CASSVDSHNQPQHF. The CDR3 DNA reads as TGTGCCAGCAGCGTCGACAGTCACAATCAGCCCCAGCATTTT.

Concerning this clonotype: A much more abundant neighbour one base away suggests this may be a read error. The chain recombines TRBV4-2 with TRBJ1-4; D call uncertain. The length of the CDR3 is 11 residues. Trimming removed 8 bases from V and 5 bases from J, with 6 bases in between. The germline gives CDR1 LGHNA, CDR2 YNFKEQ. The CDR3 protein is CASRLNEKLFF. The CDR3, as DNA: TGTGCCAGCCGCCTGAATGAAAAACTGTTTTTT.

Comment on this clonotype: A much larger clone lies one base from this, so it may be a read error. CDR3 DNA: TGTGCCAGCAGCTCCCGACAGAACTACGAGCAGTACTTC. This translates into CASSSRQNYEQYF. The chain is built from TRBV3-1 and TRBJ2-4; possibly TRBD1 for D (5 bases). The DNA end is a closer match to TRBJ2-7, so the J assignment may be wrong. Per the germline V gene, CDR1 is LGHDT and CDR2 is YNNKEL (reference sequence). The CDR3 is made up of 13 amino acids.

This clonotype came up many times. The rearrangement uses TRBV12-3 or TRBV12-4 and TRBJ1-2; D remains unclear. The length of the CDR3 is 13 residues. The V and J ends lost 7 bases and 4 bases respectively, with 13 bases between them. The CDR3: CASTPLRAYGYTF. The CDR3 nucleotides read TGTGCCAGCACCCCCCTTAGGGCCTATGGCTACACCTTC.

This clonotype came up a few times. CDR3 in amino acids: CASSPSSPGPDGYTF. In nucleotides, the CDR3 is TGTGCCAGCTCACCAAGTTCTCCGGGGCCTGATGGCTACACCTTC. The chain employs TRBV18 and TRBJ1-2; maybe TRBD1 (5 bases). V lost 2 bases and J 6 bases, leaving 16 bases between the germline ends. This CDR3 comprises 15 residues. Germline CDR1 KGHSH, CDR2 LQKENI.

A single count supports this clonotype. The junction does not match germline at one end; this may be a read error. The chain couples TRBV12-3 or TRBV12-4 to TRBJ1-2; no clear D. The CDR3 consists of 11 residues. The CDR3 is CTSSLPYGYTF. The CDR3 region has the DNA TGTACCAGCAGTTTACCCTATGGCTACACCTTC.

This clonotype has just a few counts. The genes are TRBV6-1 and TRBJ2-7; D gene ambiguous. The length of the CDR3 is 13 residues. Germline values: CDR1 MNHNS, CDR2 SASEGT. V dropped 4 bases and J dropped 2 bases, with 9 bases sitting between them. The CDR3 loop is CASSAAQAYEQYF. As DNA, the CDR3 is TGTGCCAGCAGTGCCGCCCAGGCCTACGAGCAGTACTTC.